The 9 T cell receptor beta chains listed next were all sequenced from one sample in a study of spatial heterogeneity in lung cancer. This sample's time point: sample taken at primary tumor resection. TCRdb processed the 5' RACE reads anew with MiXCR; each CDR3 protein has one entry. The repertoire includes about 10,000 distinct CDR3 sequences, approximately 12% of them detected once, and around 14% sits in the top ten. Broader study findings: Counts of expanded alpha and beta TCRs within tumors tracked the tumor nonsynonymous mutation count.

No antigen is known for these receptors. This sample comprised lung tumor tissue, obtained at surgery. Every receptor here comes from a female donor with early-stage non-small cell lung cancer.

This clonotype is deemed medium-sized. One end of the junction does not line up with germline, which may come from a read error. J is TRBJ2-4 and V is TRBV2; D might be TRBD1 (5 bases). CDR3 length: 16 amino acids. From germline, CDR1 is SNHLY and CDR2 FYNNEI. DNA for the CDR3: TGTGCCAGCAGCGAAGACAGACTTCTAGCCAAAAACATTCAGTACTTC. Translation: CASSEDRLLAKNIQYF. The full variable domain, in which reference TRBV2 and TRBJ2-4 provide the parts outside the CDR3, is EPEVTQTPSHQVTQMGQEVILRCVPISNHLYFYWYRQILGQKVEFLVSFYNNEISEKSEIFDDQFSVERPDGSNFTLKIRSTKLEDSAMYFCASSEDRLLAKNIQYFGAGTRLSVL.

By share, this clonotype ranks as medium-sized (0.01 to 0.1%). The chain is built from TRBV4-1 and TRBJ2-3; 9 bases align to TRBD2. CDR1 is MGHRA and CDR2 is YSYEKL in the germline V gene. The CDR3 spans 17 residues. V dropped 0 bases and J dropped 0; count of bases not matched to a gene: 4. CDR3 in DNA: TGCGCCAGCAGCCAAGAGGCTAGCGGGGCTAGCACAGATACGCAGTATTTT. Translation: CASSQEASGASTDTQYF.

The sample holds many counts of this clonotype. V and J are TRBV18 and TRBJ1-1; perhaps TRBD1 as D (5 bases). This CDR3 comprises 13 residues. The V and J ends lost 2 bases and 1 base respectively, with 5 bases between them. Germline V gene data show CDR1 as KGHSH and CDR2 as LQKENI. As DNA, the CDR3 is TGTGCCAGCTCACCAGGGGCGAACACTGAAGCTTTCTTT. Its translation is CASSPGANTEAFF.

A few counts support this clonotype. J is TRBJ2-5 and V is TRBV5-1; maybe TRBD1 (7 bases). Deletions cut 2 bases from V and 2 bases from J, with 16 bases between. Looked up from germline, CDR1 is SGHRS and CDR2 is YFSETQ. The CDR3 totals 16 residues. CDR3 sequence reads: CASSFQGGILQETQYF. In DNA form, the CDR3 reads TGCGCCAGCAGCTTTCAGGGGGGAATCCTACAAGAGACCCAGTACTTC.

This clonotype was observed at least ten times. The rearrangement links TRBV7-2 to TRBJ1-2; 8 bases are a match to TRBD1. After removal of 5 bases from V and 2 bases from J, the junction contained 4 bases not matched to a gene. The CDR3 covers 14 residues. Looked up from germline, CDR1 is SGHTA and CDR2 is FQGNSA. CDR3 amino acids: CASSTGGGNYGYTF. CDR3 coding DNA: TGTGCCAGCAGCACAGGGGGGGGAAACTATGGCTACACCTTC. The full variable domain, in which reference TRBV7-2 and TRBJ1-2 provide the parts outside the CDR3, is GAGVSQSPSNKVTEKGKDVELRCDPISGHTALYWYRQSLGQGLEFLIYFQGNSAPDKSGLPSDRFSAERTGGSVSTLTIQRTQQEDSAVYLCASSTGGGNYGYTFGSGTRLTVV.

The J gene is TRBJ2-6, the V gene TRBV2; possibly TRBD2 for D (7 bases). V shed 11 bases and J shed 0 bases, with 20 bases lying between them. The CDR3 loop spans 17 amino acids. In germline, CDR1 is SNHLY, CDR2 FYNNEI. CDR3 sequence reads: CAGERGTTGSGANVLTF. CDR3 in DNA: TGTGCCGGCGAGAGGGGGACTACTGGCTCTGGGGCCAACGTCCTGACTTTC. The whole variable domain, remainder taken from reference TRBV2 and TRBJ2-6, is EPEVTQTPSHQVTQMGQEVILRCVPISNHLYFYWYRQILGQKVEFLVSFYNNEISEKSEIFDDQFSVERPDGSNFTLKIRSTKLEDSAMYFCAGERGTTGSGANVLTFGAGSRLTVL.

This clonotype was picked up many times. The gene calls are TRBV3-1 and TRBJ1-2; unclear D gene. From germline, CDR1 is LGHDT and CDR2 YNNKEL (reference sequence). Between the trimmed V and J ends, which lost 0 bases and 4 bases, there was a span of 6 bases. CDR3 length: 13 amino acids. CDR3: CASSQEHLYGYTF. DNA of the CDR3: TGTGCCAGCAGCCAAGAACACCTCTATGGCTACACCTTC.

This clonotype was detected ten times or more. V gene TRBV20-1 combines with J gene TRBJ2-7; D unclear. The germline V and J ends were trimmed by 4 bases and 2 bases, with 12 bases remaining between them. The CDR3 loop spans 13 amino acids. The germline V gene encodes CDR1 DFQATT and CDR2 SNEGSKA (reference sequence). The CDR3: CSATDQRTYEQYF. The CDR3 DNA is TGCAGTGCTACGGACCAACGAACCTACGAGCAGTACTTC.

The chain is built from TRBV7-9 and TRBJ2-7, with TRBD1 matching 7 bases. Germline CDR1 is SEHNR and CDR2 is FQNEAQ (reference sequence). The CDR3 is 18 amino acids. V lost 1 base to trimming and J lost 0 bases; unmatched junction nucleotides: 12. The CDR3 DNA follows: TGTGCCAGCAGCTTAGGAGGGGGCCAGGGGAGAAGCTCCTACGAGCAGTACTTC. It translates to CASSLGGGQGRSSYEQYF.